One sample yielded the 27 T cell receptor beta chains listed below, sequenced in a study of human T cells and chemical hapten exposure. The time point is: healthy volunteer bleed at 2 weeks. Extraction of total RNA was performed on unfractionated whole blood. TCRdb fed the RACE reads into MiXCR, producing one record per CDR3 protein. The sample records 50,000 or so distinct CDR3 sequences, 4.4% being singletons. The sample consisted of whole blood. These receptors all come from a human donor in good health. Some clones in this sample may be carry-over from other donors' samples.

This clonotype was detected ten times or more. The chain couples TRBV28 to TRBJ2-1, with 15 nucleotides matching TRBD2. Germline CDR1 is MDHEN and CDR2 is SYDVKM. This CDR3 has 15 amino acids. V dropped 5 bases and J dropped 9; count of bases not matched to a gene: 5. CDR3 loop: CASSPGLAGGSEQFF. DNA of the CDR3: TGTGCCAGCAGTCCGGGACTAGCGGGAGGAAGTGAGCAGTTCTTC.

At least ten counts were recorded for this clonotype. The chain employs TRBV9 and TRBJ1-1, with a weak D call TRBD1 (5 bases). Trimming took off 0 bases at V and 9 bases at J, with 18 bases between the two ends. The CDR3 has 15 residues. The germline gives CDR1 SGDLS, CDR2 YYNGEE. CDR3 protein: CASSVDPLGGRQAFF. The CDR3, as DNA: TGTGCCAGCAGCGTAGACCCCCTCGGGGGTAGGCAAGCTTTCTTT.

This clonotype was seen a few times. V usage is TRBV29-1 and J usage is TRBJ1-2; D perhaps matches TRBD1 (5 bases). The V end lost 3 bases, the J end lost 2 bases, and 7 bases lay between the germline ends. The germline V gene has CDR1 SQVTM and CDR2 ANQGSEA. The CDR3 covers 12 residues. The CDR3 loop reads CSVEAGNYGYTF. DNA for the CDR3: TGCAGCGTTGAGGCAGGGAACTATGGCTACACCTTC.

In DNA, the CDR3 is TGTGCCAGCAGCTTTCGACAGGGAACAGATACGCAGTATTTT. It specifies CASSFRQGTDTQYF. The chain employs TRBV21-1 and TRBJ2-3; no check of the table's D call, TRBD1, against the DNA was made. TRBV21-1 has pseudogene status. The CDR3 runs 14 residues.

The table lists this clonotype with many counts. The V and J genes are TRBV30 and TRBJ2-7; D is possibly TRBD1 (5 bases). CDR1 and CDR2 from the germline V gene are GTSNPN and SVGIG (reference sequence). Trimming took off 1 base at V and 9 bases at J, with 10 bases between the two ends. This CDR3 region has 11 residues. In nucleotides, the CDR3 is TGTGCCTGGAGTGAGGGGTCCCTGCAGTACTTC. The encoded protein is CAWSEGSLQYF. Looking up the rest from reference TRBV30 and TRBJ2-7 gives the full variable domain: SQTIHQWPATLVQPVGSPLSLECTVEGTSNPNLYWYRQAAGRGLQLLFYSVGIGQISSEVPQNLSASRPQDRQFILSSKKLLLSDSGFYLCAWSEGSLQYFGPGTRLTVT.

There are many counts of this clonotype. The chain combines TRBV4-1 with TRBJ1-2; 12 bases are a match to TRBD1. This CDR3 has 15 residues. V shed 4 bases, J shed 3 bases, and the junction held 3 bases outside the gene matches. Germline-derived CDR1 and CDR2 are MGHRA and YSYEKL. The CDR3 here is CASSPGTGGDYGYTF. The CDR3 region has the DNA TGCGCCAGCAGCCCTGGGACAGGGGGCGACTATGGCTACACCTTC.

This clonotype was detected only a few times. The V call is TRBV10-1, the J call TRBJ2-5; possibly TRBD1 or TRBD2 for D (6 bases each). From germline, CDR1 is WNHNN and CDR2 SYGVQD (reference sequence). V was clipped by 2 bases and J by 7 bases, with 20 bases between them. The CDR3 has 16 amino acids. The CDR3 here is CASSERSPGAPMTQYF. As DNA, the CDR3 is TGCGCCAGCAGTGAGAGGTCTCCGGGGGCTCCAATGACCCAGTACTTC.

This clonotype was recorded at least ten times. The chain employs TRBV18 and TRBJ1-1; D is unresolved. Germline loops: CDR1 KGHSH, CDR2 LQKENI. Trimming removed 4 bases from V and 4 bases from J, with 10 bases in between. CDR3 length equals 13 residues. This CDR3 reads CASSHQRATEAFF. The CDR3 coding sequence is TGTGCCAGCTCACATCAAAGGGCCACTGAAGCTTTCTTT.

This rearrangement joins TRBV5-1 to TRBJ1-2, with D possibly matching TRBD1 (6 bases). Germline V CDR1 and CDR2: SGHRS, YFSETQ. CDR3 size: 14 residues. V lost 4 bases to trimming and J lost 6 bases, with 16 bases between them. The CDR3 region has the DNA TGCGCCAGCAGCGTAAATCAGGGGCAGAATGGCTACACCTTC. Translating gives CASSVNQGQNGYTF.

This clonotype was observed a handful of times. V and J are TRBV28 and TRBJ2-7; D is perhaps TRBD1 (5 bases). With 4 bases removed from V and 5 bases from J, the gap between germline ends came to 15 bases. From germline, CDR1 is MDHEN and CDR2 SYDVKM. CDR3 size: 14 residues. The CDR3: CASSSSLGANEQYF. The CDR3 DNA reads as TGTGCCAGCAGTTCCTCGCTAGGGGCGAACGAGCAGTACTTC.

This clonotype was counted between two and nine times. The genes are TRBV28 and TRBJ2-5; 7 bases align to TRBD1. CDR3 size: 13 residues. V was pared by 7 bases and J by 5 bases, with 7 bases of the junction left unmatched. From germline, CDR1 is MDHEN and CDR2 SYDVKM. The CDR3 sequence is CASTEGARETQYF. The CDR3 DNA reads as TGTGCCAGCACCGAGGGGGCGCGGGAGACCCAGTACTTC.

In this sample, this clonotype turned up many times. The chain links TRBV7-3 to TRBJ2-3; D uncertain. The V end was cut by 5 bases, the J end by 1 base, with 16 bases between. The length of the CDR3 is 16 residues. Germline CDR1 and CDR2: SGHTA and FQGTGA. Written as DNA, the CDR3 is TGTGCCAGCAGCGTCGTGATGGGAAAGGGCACAGATACGCAGTATTTT. Translated: CASSVVMGKGTDTQYF. The full variable domain, in which reference TRBV7-3 and TRBJ2-3 provide the parts outside the CDR3, is GAGVSQTPSNKVTEKGKYVELRCDPISGHTALYWYRQSLGQGPEFLIYFQGTGAADDSGLPNDRFFAVRPEGSVSTLKIQRTERGDSAVYLCASSVVMGKGTDTQYFGPGTRLTVL.

This clonotype was recorded at least ten times. V gene TRBV19 combines with J gene TRBJ2-3, with TRBD2 matching 7 bases. The V gene's germline CDR1 is LNHDA and CDR2 SQIVND (reference sequence). After removal of 5 bases from V and 2 bases from J, the junction contained 7 bases not matched to a gene. The CDR3 covers 15 residues. The DNA of the CDR3 is TGTGCCAGTAGTCGGATGGCGGGAGTCACAGATACGCAGTATTTT. The encoded protein is CASSRMAGVTDTQYF.

This clonotype has ten or more counts. This chain links TRBV5-4 with TRBJ2-5, with 7 bases lining up with TRBD2. In germline, CDR1 is SGHNT, CDR2 YYREEE (reference sequence). The CDR3 extends over 16 amino acids. J was trimmed by 0 bases and V by 3 bases; bases with no gene match: 8. The CDR3 region is CASSWGVSGDQETQYF. Here the CDR3 DNA reads TGTGCCAGCAGCTGGGGGGTGAGCGGGGACCAAGAGACCCAGTACTTC.

This clonotype was observed many times. This chain joins TRBV5-5 and TRBJ1-5; D is perhaps TRBD1 (6 bases). CDR3 length: 14 amino acids. The germline V gene encodes CDR1 SGHKS and CDR2 YYEKEE (reference sequence). Trimming pared 4 bases from V and 4 bases from J, leaving 12 bases between. The CDR3 DNA sequence: TGTGCCAGCAGCCGGGACACTCAAAATCAGCCCCAGCATTTT. Translation gives CASSRDTQNQPQHF.

This clonotype was seen at least ten times. V and J are TRBV7-2 and TRBJ1-1; possible D gene TRBD1, 5 bases. Germline lookup yields CDR1 SGHTA and CDR2 FQGNSA. Trimming removed 5 bases from V and 6 bases from J, with 13 bases in between. CDR3 size: 13 residues. The CDR3 nucleotides are TGTGCCAGCAGCCACAACAGGAAGGCTGAAGCTTTCTTT. This encodes CASSHNRKAEAFF.

This clonotype was counted only a few times. The CDR3 coding sequence is TGTGCCAGCAGTTTGGAGGAACATAACTACGAGCAGTACTTC. This sequence encodes CASSLEEHNYEQYF. The chain is built from TRBV27 and TRBJ2-7; D is perhaps TRBD2 (5 bases). V lost 3 bases and J 3 bases, leaving 12 bases between the germline ends. CDR3 length: 14 residues. CDR1 is MNHEY, CDR2 SMNVEV, per germline (reference sequence).

This clonotype came up many times. The V call is TRBV18, the J call TRBJ1-3; unclear D gene. CDR3 length equals 14 residues. CDR1 is KGHSH, CDR2 LQKENI, per germline. V was pared by 6 bases and J by 2 bases, with 11 bases between. CDR3 in DNA: TGTGCCAGCTCTCCCCAGGATCCTGGAAACACCATATATTTT. It encodes CASSPQDPGNTIYF.

The chain links TRBV6-2 or TRBV6-3 to TRBJ2-7; 7 nucleotides match TRBD2. From germline, CDR1 is MNHEY and CDR2 SVGEGT. Trimming at V came to 7 bases and at J to 0 bases, leaving 9 bases not matched to a gene. This CDR3 spans 15 amino acids. CDR3 sequence reads: CASTQSGTPSYEQYF. CDR3 bases: TGTGCCAGCACCCAAAGCGGGACCCCCTCCTACGAGCAGTACTTC.

This clonotype was found many times. This chain connects TRBV7-9 to TRBJ1-6; no firm D call. Trimming cost V 2 bases and J 4 bases, with 9 bases left between them. CDR1 is SEHNR and CDR2 is FQNEAQ in the germline V gene (reference sequence). The CDR3 extends over 15 amino acids. The CDR3 sequence: CASSLIGRYNSPLHF. Written as DNA, the CDR3 is TGTGCCAGCAGCTTAATAGGGAGGTATAATTCACCCCTCCACTTT.

This clonotype has ten or more counts. V and J are TRBV18 and TRBJ1-1; the D gene is possibly TRBD1 (5 bases). Germline-derived CDR1 and CDR2 are KGHSH and LQKENI. V shed 6 bases and J shed 2 bases, with 10 bases lying between them. The CDR3 totals 13 residues. CDR3 in DNA: TGTGCCAGCTCCTCCGGGGGTAACACTGAAGCTTTCTTT. It codes for CASSSGGNTEAFF.

The chain links TRBV5-1 to TRBJ2-5; 7 nucleotides align to TRBD1. The CDR3 covers 16 residues. Germline loops: CDR1 SGHRS, CDR2 YFSETQ. Losses at the gene ends were 3 bases for V and 1 base for J; bases not matched to a gene: 9. The CDR3 DNA reads TGCGCCAGCAGCTCGACAGGGAGCCGGGCCCAAGAGACCCAGTACTTC. Its translation is CASSSTGSRAQETQYF.

There are a few counts of this clonotype. This chain connects TRBV11-2 to TRBJ2-1, with 8 bases aligning to TRBD2. The germline CDR1 and CDR2 sequences are SGHAT and FQNNGV. The CDR3 runs to 14 residues. V dropped 1 base and J dropped 9; count of bases not matched to a gene: 5. CDR3 sequence: CASSLGGLASEQFF. In DNA, the CDR3 is TGTGCCAGCAGCTTAGGAGGACTAGCCAGTGAGCAGTTCTTC.

The sample holds many counts of this clonotype. The J gene is TRBJ1-2, the V gene TRBV7-9; tentatively, D is TRBD1 (6 bases). In germline, CDR1 is SEHNR, CDR2 FQNEAQ (reference sequence). CDR3 length: 12 residues. Between the trimmed V and J ends, which lost 3 bases and 8 bases, there was a span of 10 bases. The CDR3 region is CASSFNREGYTF. Written as DNA, the CDR3 is TGTGCCAGCAGCTTTAACAGGGAAGGCTACACCTTC.

This clonotype came up a few times. The chain carries TRBV12-3 or TRBV12-4 and TRBJ2-3; a weak D match, TRBD1 (6 bases). V was clipped by 5 bases and J by 11 bases, with 17 bases between them. The CDR3 is 13 residues long. The CDR3 DNA sequence: TGTGCCAGCAGTCCAACAGGGAACGGTGGGCAGTATTTT. It encodes CASSPTGNGGQYF.

This clonotype showed up just a few times. This chain joins TRBV27 and TRBJ2-2; D unclear. Trimming took 4 bases from V and 5 from J, leaving 11 bases between them. CDR1 and CDR2 from the germline V gene are MNHEY and SMNVEV (reference sequence). The CDR3 consists of 14 residues. The DNA of the CDR3 is TGTGCCAGCAGTTCCCCCCCAGCGACCGGGGAGCTGTTTTTT. Amino acids: CASSSPPATGELFF.

The table lists this clonotype with many counts. The gene calls are TRBV28 and TRBJ1-2; D possibly corresponds to TRBD1 (5 bases). CDR3 length equals 16 residues. Germline CDR1 and CDR2: MDHEN and SYDVKM. Trimming cost V 6 bases and J 4 bases, with 21 bases left between them. CDR3: CASSGGLENVVYGYTF. The CDR3, as DNA: TGTGCCAGCAGCGGGGGTTTAGAGAACGTGGTCTATGGCTACACCTTC.